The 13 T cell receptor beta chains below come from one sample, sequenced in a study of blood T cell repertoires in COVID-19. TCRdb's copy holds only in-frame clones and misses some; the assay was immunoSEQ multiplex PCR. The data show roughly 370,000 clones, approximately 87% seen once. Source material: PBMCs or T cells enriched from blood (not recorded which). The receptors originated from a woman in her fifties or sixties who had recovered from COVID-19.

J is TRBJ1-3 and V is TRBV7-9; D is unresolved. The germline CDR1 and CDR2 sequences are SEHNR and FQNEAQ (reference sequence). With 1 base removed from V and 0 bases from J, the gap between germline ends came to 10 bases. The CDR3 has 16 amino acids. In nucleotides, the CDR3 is TGTGCCAGCAGCTTAGAAACAGAGGGCTCTGGAAACACCATATATTTT. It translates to CASSLETEGSGNTIYF.

The CDR3 DNA reads as TGTGCCAGCAGCAAGGGACAGAGTTTCACTGAAGCTTTCTTT. It specifies CASSKGQSFTEAFF. The rearrangement uses TRBV5-8 and TRBJ1-1, with 7 bases lining up with TRBD1. The J segment lost 4 bases and the V segment lost 4 bases, leaving 7 bases of the junction unmatched. The CDR3 is 14 residues long. CDR1 and CDR2 from the germline V gene are SGHTS and YDEGEE.

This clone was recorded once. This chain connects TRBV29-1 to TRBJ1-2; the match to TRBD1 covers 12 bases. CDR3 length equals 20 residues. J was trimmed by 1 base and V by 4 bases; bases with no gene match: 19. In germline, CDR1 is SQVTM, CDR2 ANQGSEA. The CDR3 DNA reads TGCAGCGTTGGCCTCACTTATACGGGACAGGGGGCGGATGGTAACTATGGCTACACCTTC. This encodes CSVGLTYTGQGADGNYGYTF. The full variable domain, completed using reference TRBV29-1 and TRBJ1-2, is SAVISQKPSRDICQRGTSLTIQCQVDSQVTMMFWYRQQPGQSLTLIATANQGSEATYESGFVIDKFPISRPNLTFSTLTVSNMSPEDSSIYLCSVGLTYTGQGADGNYGYTFGSGTRLTVV.

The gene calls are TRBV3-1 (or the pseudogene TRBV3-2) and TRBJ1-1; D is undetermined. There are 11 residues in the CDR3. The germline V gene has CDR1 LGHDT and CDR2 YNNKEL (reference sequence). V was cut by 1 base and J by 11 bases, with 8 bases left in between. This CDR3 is CASSQGSVAFF. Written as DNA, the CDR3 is TGTGCCAGCAGCCAAGGCTCGGTTGCTTTCTTT.

CDR3 sequence: CATSRDKGTGNEKLFF. CDR3 DNA sequence: TGTGCCACCAGCAGAGATAAAGGGACAGGGAATGAAAAACTGTTTTTT. This chain uses TRBV15 with TRBJ1-4; 9 bases agree with TRBD1. V was pared by 0 bases and J by 5 bases, with 4 bases of the junction left unmatched. Germline assignment: CDR1 LNHNV and CDR2 YYDKDF (reference sequence). The CDR3 covers 16 residues.

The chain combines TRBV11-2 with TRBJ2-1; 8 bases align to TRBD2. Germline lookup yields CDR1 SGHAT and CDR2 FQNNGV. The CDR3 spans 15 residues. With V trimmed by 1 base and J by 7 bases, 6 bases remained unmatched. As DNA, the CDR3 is TGTGCCAGCAGCTTAGGCGGGGGGCCACTTAATGAGCAGTTCTTC. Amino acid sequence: CASSLGGGPLNEQFF.

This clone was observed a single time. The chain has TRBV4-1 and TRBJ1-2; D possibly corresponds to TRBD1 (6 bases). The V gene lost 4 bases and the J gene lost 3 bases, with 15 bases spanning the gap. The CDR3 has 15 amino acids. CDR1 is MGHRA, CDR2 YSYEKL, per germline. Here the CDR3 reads CASSLLWDTDYGYTF. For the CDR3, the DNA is TGCGCCAGCAGCCTCCTATGGGACACTGACTATGGCTACACCTTC.

CDR3 bases: TGCGCCAGCAGCTTGGATACTCCTAACTATGGCTACACCTTC. Its translation is CASSLDTPNYGYTF. The chain has TRBV5-1 and TRBJ1-2; D is uncertain. With 0 bases removed from V and 0 bases from J, the gap between germline ends came to 6 bases. Per the germline V gene, CDR1 is SGHRS and CDR2 is YFSETQ. The CDR3 contains 14 residues.

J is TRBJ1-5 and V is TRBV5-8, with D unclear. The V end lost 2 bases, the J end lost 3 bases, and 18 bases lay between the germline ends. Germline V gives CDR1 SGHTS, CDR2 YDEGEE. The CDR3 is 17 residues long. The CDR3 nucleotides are TGTGCCAGCAGCTTAGGCGAGAGGAGGTCATACAATCAGCCCCAGCATTTT. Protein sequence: CASSLGERRSYNQPQHF.

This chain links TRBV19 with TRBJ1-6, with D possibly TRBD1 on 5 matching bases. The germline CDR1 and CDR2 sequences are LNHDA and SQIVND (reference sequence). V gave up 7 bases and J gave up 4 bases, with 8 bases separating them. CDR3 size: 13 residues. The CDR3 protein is CASTDTYNSPLHF. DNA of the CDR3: TGTGCCAGTACGGACACATATAATTCACCCCTCCACTTT.

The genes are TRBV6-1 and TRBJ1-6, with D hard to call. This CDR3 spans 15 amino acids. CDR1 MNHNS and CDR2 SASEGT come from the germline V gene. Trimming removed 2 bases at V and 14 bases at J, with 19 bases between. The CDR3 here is CASSETNKGLSSLHF. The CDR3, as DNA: TGTGCCAGCAGTGAAACTAACAAAGGCCTTTCGTCCCTCCACTTT.

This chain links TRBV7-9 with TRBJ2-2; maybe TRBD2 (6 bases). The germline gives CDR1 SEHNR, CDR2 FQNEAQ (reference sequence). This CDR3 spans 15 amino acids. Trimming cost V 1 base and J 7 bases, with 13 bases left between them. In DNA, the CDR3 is TGTGCCAGCAGCTTAGAGCCGGGGGTTGGCGGGGAGCTGTTTTTT. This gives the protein CASSLEPGVGGELFF.

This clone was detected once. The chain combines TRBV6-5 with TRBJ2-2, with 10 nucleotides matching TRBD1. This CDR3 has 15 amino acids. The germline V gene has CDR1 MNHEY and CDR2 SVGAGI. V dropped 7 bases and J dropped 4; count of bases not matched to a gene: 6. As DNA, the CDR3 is TGTGCCAGCATTTTAGGACAGGGGGTCACCGGGGAGCTGTTTTTT. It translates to CASILGQGVTGELFF.